Listed below are T cell receptor beta chains from one sample, sequenced in a study of patients and donors after allogeneic stem cell transplantation. From the RT-PCR reads, TCRdb called clonotypes with MiXCR, one entry per CDR3 protein. The sample includes hundreds of thousands of distinct CDR3 sequences, 15% to 20% of them seen just once. Material: blood, either unsorted or a sorted T cell fraction (not recorded which). The receptors shown here come from a human donor who was either an allogeneic HSCT recipient or a stem cell or donor lymphocyte infusion donor (not recorded which). It is not recorded whose cells these are; they may come from a transplant donor. Each CDR3 is given with its conserved first and last residue. D genes are given only for firm matches. The size field is filled for only some rows; it gives once, few, many or a size class.

abundance	d_gene	v_gene	len	j_gene	CDR3aa
NA	TRBD2	TRBV5-5	17	TRBJ2-1	CASSSPLAGRSYNEQFF
few	NA	TRBV6-6	12	TRBJ2-7	CASSPGVNEQYF
NA	NA	TRBV4-1	16	TRBJ1-2	CASGISKQGTSYGYTF
few	NA	TRBV20-1	12	TRBJ2-1	CSAGGQHNEQFF
NA	NA	TRBV7-6	15	TRBJ2-5	CASSLASGPQETQYF
few	TRBD1	TRBV29-1	13	TRBJ2-2	CSVESRGTGELFF
few	TRBD2	TRBV20-1	16	TRBJ2-3	CSARVLAGGDTDTQYF
NA	NA	TRBV7-2	15	TRBJ1-5	CASSPPPQGNQPQHF
few	NA	TRBV20-1	13	TRBJ2-7	CSVRDGRKYEQYF
NA	NA	TRBV12-3/TRBV12-4	12	TRBJ2-7	CASSSDLYEQYF
NA	TRBD2	TRBV4-1	16	TRBJ2-3	CASSRLLAVLRDTQYF
NA	TRBD1	TRBV15	15	TRBJ2-7	CATSRDLQGAGEQYF
many	NA	TRBV4-1	15	TRBJ2-7	CASSPTAHRSYEQYF
few	NA	TRBV25-1	12	TRBJ1-3	CASSERLNTIYF
many	TRBD1	TRBV4-3	13	TRBJ2-1	CASSPLTGGGQFF
NA	NA	TRBV15	18	TRBJ2-7	CATSRDVGRPGAPFEQYF
few	TRBD2	TRBV4-1	17	TRBJ2-7	CASSQGGGKTGGYEQYF
many	NA	TRBV6-1	15	TRBJ1-6	CASRGQGGYNSPLHF
NA	NA	TRBV20-1	13	TRBJ1-2	CSARSDRSYGYTF
many	TRBD2	TRBV12-3/TRBV12-4	17	TRBJ2-5	CASTIFRLAGGEETQYF
NA	TRBD2	TRBV6-1	15	TRBJ2-7	CASSTTSGSLYEQYF
NA	NA	TRBV9	15	TRBJ2-2	CASSVDGRRTGELFF
NA	NA	TRBV7-9	11	TRBJ2-1	CASTEGSEQFF
many	TRBD2	TRBV12-3/TRBV12-4	15	TRBJ2-7	CASSLGAGASYEQYF
NA	TRBD1	TRBV20-1	16	TRBJ1-5	CSARVWDRGRNQPQHF
NA	NA	TRBV5-1	12	TRBJ2-7	CASKLDSYEQYF
many	NA	TRBV7-2	14	TRBJ2-7	CASSSSGFSYEQYF
few	TRBD1	TRBV24-1	20	TRBJ2-2	CATSDRPGTGNSSDTGELFF
few	TRBD2	TRBV24-1	21	TRBJ2-3	CATSDPTIYSGTSGSTDTQYF
once	TRBD2	TRBV3-1	17	TRBJ2-1	CASSQQSGTRSYNEQFF
NA	NA	TRBV20-1	14	TRBJ1-1	CSAKQGRGNTEAFF